Presented here are 26 T cell receptor beta chains from one specimen sequenced in a study of read filtering for tumor transcriptome and immune sequencing. From roughly 0.4 ug of RNA, a library with molecular barcoded alpha/delta and beta/gamma adaptors was made. TCRdb recomputed calls from the reads with MiXCR, one row per CDR3 protein. This table has some 140,000 distinct CDR3 sequences, roughly 13% appearing once. The sample taken for sequencing was a population of CD138-negative cells sorted from bone marrow. The receptors originated from a donor at least 40 years old with multiple myeloma.

This clonotype was counted between two and nine times. Compared with germline, one end of the junction differs, possibly owing to a read error. The chain has TRBV29-1 and TRBJ2-5, with 8 bases fitting TRBD1. CDR3 size: 14 residues. CDR1 is SQVTM and CDR2 is ANQGSEA in the germline V gene. The CDR3 DNA reads TGCAGCATTGAAAACCCCGGGACAGGAGAGACCCAGTACTTC. Protein: CSIENPGTGETQYF. Together with reference TRBV29-1 and TRBJ2-5, the CDR3 gives the full variable domain: SAVISQKPSRDICQRGTSLTIQCQVDSQVTMMFWYRQQPGQSLTLIATANQGSEATYESGFVIDKFPISRPNLTFSTLTVSNMSPEDSSIYLCSIENPGTGETQYFGPGTRLLVL.

Points on this clonotype: The junction and the germline gene differ at one end; a read error may be behind it. The chain combines TRBV12-3 or TRBV12-4 with TRBJ2-3; weak D call: TRBD2 (7 bases). This CDR3 comprises 15 residues. Here the CDR3 reads CASRGPGGLKLQAYF. The CDR3, as DNA: TGCGCCAGCAGGGGCCCCGGGGGGCTGAAGCTCCAGGCGTATTTT.

This clonotype was recorded at least ten times. CDR3 sequence (DNA): TGTGCCAGCCGGGGTGGCACTGAAGCTTTCTTT. This codes for CASRGGTEAFF. The chain joins TRBV7-9 to TRBJ1-1; D is unresolved. The V end was cut by 8 bases, the J end by 4 bases, with 8 bases between. This CDR3 spans 11 amino acids. Per germline, CDR1 SEHNR and CDR2 FQNEAQ (reference sequence).

This clonotype was seen repeatedly, ten times or more. The chain joins TRBV19 to TRBJ2-1, with 8 bases that match TRBD2. With V trimmed by 4 bases and J by 2 bases, 13 bases remained unmatched. From germline, CDR1 is LNHDA and CDR2 SQIVND (reference sequence). The CDR3 loop spans 18 amino acids. CDR3 sequence (DNA): TGTGCCAGTAGTACTCAAGGACTAGCTGGTTCTGCCTACAATGAGCAGTTCTTC. Its protein is CASSTQGLAGSAYNEQFF.

This clonotype was counted many times. The genes are TRBV20-1 and TRBJ2-5, with D possibly TRBD1 on 6 matching bases. The germline gives CDR1 DFQATT, CDR2 SNEGSKA (reference sequence). The ends were cut back, 3 bases at V and 4 bases at J, with 15 bases in the middle. This CDR3 spans 14 amino acids. The CDR3 sequence is CSASSLTGRETQYF. In nucleotides, the CDR3 is TGCAGTGCTAGTTCCCTGACAGGTCGAGAGACCCAGTACTTC.

This clonotype was found a few times. The junction departs from the called germline gene at one end, perhaps through a read error. The rearrangement joins TRBV29-1 to TRBJ2-5; 13 bases map to TRBD2. In germline, CDR1 is SQVTM, CDR2 ANQGSEA. The CDR3 contains 16 residues. The CDR3 sequence is CSVATSGGNYHETQYF. CDR3 nucleotides: TGCAGCGTTGCGACTAGCGGGGGGAACTACCATGAGACCCAGTACTTC.

The table lists this clonotype with a few counts. V gene TRBV11-2 combines with J gene TRBJ2-5, with 7 bases lining up with TRBD1. In germline, CDR1 is SGHAT, CDR2 FQNNGV. The CDR3 contains 15 residues. Trimming cost V 3 bases and J 5 bases; bases outside gene matches: 9. The CDR3 bases are TGTGCCAGCAGCTTGGAAGGGACAGTTGCGGAGACCCAGTACTTC. Amino acids: CASSLEGTVAETQYF.

The chain carries TRBV7-9 and TRBJ2-5; the match to TRBD2 covers 13 bases. CDR1 SEHNR and CDR2 FQNEAQ come from the germline V gene (reference sequence). V trimming: 5 bases; J trimming: 1 base; junction bases outside the gene matches: 16. The CDR3 covers 20 residues. CDR3 protein: CASSPPGTSGIGYRQETQYF. CDR3 bases: TGTGCCAGCAGCCCGCCGGGGACTAGCGGGATTGGGTACCGCCAAGAGACCCAGTACTTC.

This clonotype was counted a few times. Possible read error: a much larger clone is one base away. The chain is built from TRBV14 and TRBJ2-1; a weak D match, TRBD1 (5 bases). V lost 4 bases, J lost 6 bases, and 16 bases lay in between. The CDR3 runs to 15 residues. Germline V gives CDR1 SGHDN, CDR2 FVKESK. This CDR3 reads CASSPLPAGFNEQFF. The CDR3 coding sequence is TGTGCCAGCAGCCCCCTCCCTGCAGGGTTCAATGAGCAGTTCTTC.

Ten or more counts support this clonotype. V usage is TRBV24-1 and J usage is TRBJ2-6, with 8 bases that match TRBD1. In germline, CDR1 is KGHDR, CDR2 SFDVKD. J was trimmed by 2 bases and V by 3 bases; bases with no gene match: 8. The CDR3 loop spans 18 amino acids. The CDR3, as DNA: TGTGCCACCAGTGATCCCAGGGGGCTCGACCCTGGGGCCAACGTCCTGACTTTC. Amino acids: CATSDPRGLDPGANVLTF.

This clonotype was recorded a few times. A much larger clone differs from this one at a single base, so this may be a read error. The chain has TRBV12-3 or TRBV12-4 and TRBJ2-7; D remains ambiguous. V was trimmed by 3 bases and J by 6 bases, leaving 21 bases between them. This CDR3 is built from 16 residues. The CDR3, as DNA: TGTGCCAGCAGTTTTGATCTAGGGCGCGGCGGCTGCGAGCAGTACTTC. Amino acid sequence: CASSFDLGRGGCEQYF.

This clonotype appeared many times. V and J are TRBV20-1 and TRBJ2-3; possible D gene TRBD2, 5 bases. The CDR3 spans 12 residues. Trimming took 6 bases from V and 0 from J, leaving 7 bases between them. Per germline, CDR1 DFQATT and CDR2 SNEGSKA (reference sequence). The CDR3 coding sequence is TGCAGTGCAGAGCGGAGCACAGATACGCAGTATTTT. Its translation is CSAERSTDTQYF.

This clonotype was picked up many times. This chain uses TRBV2 with TRBJ2-1; 8 nucleotides line up with TRBD2. The J segment lost 0 bases and the V segment lost 5 bases, leaving 6 bases of the junction unmatched. Germline V gene lookup returns CDR1 SNHLY and CDR2 FYNNEI. The CDR3 contains 16 residues. CDR3 loop: CASSSLAASSYNEQFF. The CDR3 DNA follows: TGTGCCAGCAGTTCACTAGCGGCTAGCTCCTACAATGAGCAGTTCTTC.

This clonotype was observed at least ten times. V and J are TRBV4-3 and TRBJ2-1, with D unclear. The CDR3 loop spans 15 amino acids. Germline CDR1 reads LGHNA; CDR2 reads YSLEER. Trimming removed 11 bases from V and 3 bases from J, with 20 bases in between. DNA of the CDR3: TGCGCCGTCCGGCACGCGGCTACCTACTACAATGAGCAGTTCTTC. The encoded protein is CAVRHAATYYNEQFF.

This clonotype was found many times. V and J are TRBV7-8 and TRBJ2-5, with 7 bases fitting TRBD2. This CDR3 contains 15 residues. Germline V gives CDR1 SGHVS, CDR2 FQNEAQ. The ends lost 0 bases at V and 2 bases at J; junction bases unmatched: 3. CDR3 in DNA: TGTGCCAGCAGCTTAGCTGGGGGGGAGCAAGAGACCCAGTACTTC. Translated, it gives CASSLAGGEQETQYF.

This clonotype was observed many times. This sequence joins TRBV7-3 and TRBJ2-1, with 8 positions matching TRBD1. The V gene end was trimmed by 5 bases and the J gene end by 7 bases; junction bases not matched to a gene: 7. The germline CDR1 and CDR2 sequences are SGHTA and FQGTGA. The CDR3 totals 14 residues. This CDR3 is CASSNQGAWNEQFF. The CDR3 DNA is TGTGCCAGCAGCAATCAGGGGGCGTGGAATGAGCAGTTCTTC.

This clonotype appeared many times. The chain couples TRBV20-1 to TRBJ1-5; weak D call: TRBD1 (6 bases). Germline V lookup: CDR1 DFQATT, CDR2 SNEGSKA (reference sequence). V was shortened by 2 bases and J by 5 bases, with 16 bases between the two germline ends. The CDR3 is 15 residues long. In nucleotides, the CDR3 is TGCAGTGCTAGATCCGAGAGGACAGATTATCAGCCCCAGCATTTT. It yields the protein CSARSERTDYQPQHF.

This clonotype came up many times. The CDR3 DNA sequence: TGTGCCAGCAGTTACTCGGTGACGCACCGGAACACTGAAGCTTTCTTT. Its protein is CASSYSVTHRNTEAFF. The genes are TRBV6-5 and TRBJ1-1, with D unclear. The germline V gene encodes CDR1 MNHEY and CDR2 SVGAGI. The V end lost 0 bases, the J end lost 1 base, and 12 bases lay between the germline ends. This CDR3 has 16 amino acids.

The sample holds one count of this clonotype. A much larger clone sits a single nucleotide away, making a read error possible. The chain has TRBV12-3 or TRBV12-4 and TRBJ2-7; TRBD2 is a possible D gene (5 bases). The CDR3 consists of 12 residues. CDR3: CASSWERYERYF. In nucleotides, the CDR3 is TGTGCCAGCAGTTGGGAGCGCTACGAGCGGTACTTC.

This clonotype came up many times. The V and J genes are TRBV29-1 and TRBJ1-1; no clear D. The CDR3 has 13 amino acids. Germline CDR1 and CDR2: SQVTM and ANQGSEA. The germline V and J ends were trimmed by 2 bases and 0 bases, with 7 bases remaining between them. The CDR3: CSVERLVNTEAFF. CDR3 DNA sequence: TGCAGCGTTGAAAGGCTAGTGAACACTGAAGCTTTCTTT.

This clonotype has ten or more counts. The V and J genes are TRBV10-3 and TRBJ1-2; TRBD1 agrees at 10 bases. The V and J ends lost 6 bases and 5 bases, in that order; junction bases with no gene match: 6. The CDR3 runs to 14 residues. Germline values: CDR1 ENHRY, CDR2 SYGVKD. CDR3 protein: CAIRDDRGRYGYTF. The DNA of the CDR3 is TGTGCCATCAGGGACGACAGGGGGCGTTATGGCTACACCTTC.

V gene TRBV29-1 combines with J gene TRBJ1-5; a weak D match, TRBD1 (5 bases). CDR1 is SQVTM, CDR2 ANQGSEA, per germline. This CDR3 spans 14 amino acids. Trimming stripped 4 bases from V and 5 bases from J, with 15 bases between. The CDR3, as DNA: TGCAGCGTTGGGGGAGGGGCGCTGGATCAGCCCCAGCATTTT. Its protein product is CSVGGGALDQPQHF.

This clonotype has at least ten counts. This rearrangement joins TRBV7-3 to TRBJ1-1, with no clear D. The CDR3 length is 15 residues. V shed 0 bases and J shed 0 bases, with 8 bases lying between them. The germline CDR1 and CDR2 sequences are SGHTA and FQGTGA. CDR3 in amino acids: CASSLTGVMNTEAFF. As DNA, the CDR3 is TGTGCCAGCAGCTTAACGGGAGTTATGAACACTGAAGCTTTCTTT.

Note on this clonotype: A read error may explain this, as a much larger clone is one base away. V and J are TRBV12-3 or TRBV12-4 and TRBJ2-3; D gene unclear. The CDR3 sequence is 15 residues long. The CDR3 DNA is TGTGCCAGCAGTTTAGGTGGGCCTCCTTCGGATACGCGGTATTTT. Its translation: CASSLGGPPSDTRYF.

The chain recombines TRBV7-8 with TRBJ2-1; a weak D match, TRBD2 (6 bases). The CDR3 spans 12 residues. V dropped 5 bases and J dropped 15 bases, with 17 bases sitting between them. Germline V lookup: CDR1 SGHVS, CDR2 FQNEAQ. The CDR3 nucleotides read TGTGCCAGCAGCCCCGGGGGTCTACTTCTGTTCTTC. Translated: CASSPGGLLLFF.

This clonotype was seen at least ten times. The chain joins TRBV10-3 to TRBJ2-3, with 11 bases fitting TRBD2. V lost 6 bases, J lost 0 bases, and 2 bases stayed unmatched. The CDR3 covers 15 residues. From germline, CDR1 is ENHRY and CDR2 SYGVKD. The chain's CDR3 is CAISRLAGSTDTQYF. CDR3 nucleotide sequence: TGTGCCATCAGCCGACTAGCGGGGAGCACAGATACGCAGTATTTT.